These T cell receptor beta chains were read from a single sample in a study of blood T cell repertoires in COVID-19. Clones were sequenced by immunoSEQ multiplex PCR, and TCRdb holds only the in-frame ones, with some missing. Seen here are about 74,000 clones, about 72% observed once, and the top ten hold 15% to 20%. The sequenced material came from peripheral blood. The receptors come from a man aged 65 to 79 with active or convalescent COVID-19. The CDR3 runs from the conserved cysteine through the conserved F or W. Fields, in order: V gene, D gene, J gene, clone size, CDR3 protein, CDR3 DNA. A D gene is named only where the DNA matches it firmly. For some rows the clone size is stated as once, few or many, or as a class when expanded; others skip it.

TRBV23-1	.	TRBJ2-7	.	CASGRRSSSPEQYF	TGCGCCAGCGGGCGCAGAAGCTCTAGCCCCGAGCAGTACTTC
TRBV21-1	.	TRBJ1-5	.	CVGGEAVNQPQHF	TGTGTGGGGGGAGAGGCGGTAAATCAGCCCCAGCATTTT
TRBV4-1	.	TRBJ1-4	.	CASSHSLEKLFF	TGCGCCAGCAGCCATTCCTTGGAAAAACTGTTTTTT
TRBV4-1	.	TRBJ1-1	.	CASSLGKQGNTEAFF	TGCGCCAGCAGCCTGGGGAAGCAGGGGAACACTGAAGCTTTCTTT
TRBV29-1	.	TRBJ1-2	.	CSVRQGYSYTF	TGCAGCGTCCGTCAGGGGTATAGCTACACCTTC
TRBV2	.	TRBJ2-1	.	CASSRNEQFF	TGTGCCAGCAGTCGGAATGAGCAGTTCTTC
TRBV18	.	TRBJ1-4	once	CASSPNQGGEKLFF	TGTGCCAGCTCACCAAACCAGGGCGGCGAAAAACTGTTTTTT
TRBV5-8	.	TRBJ1-2	.	CASSLVSVVRYTF	TGTGCCAGCAGCTTGGTGTCGGTCGTCCGCTACACCTTC
TRBV11-1	.	TRBJ1-5	.	CASSFGEDQPQHF	TGTGCCAGCAGCTTCGGGGAGGATCAGCCCCAGCATTTT
TRBV11-2	TRBD1	TRBJ2-5	.	CASSFGTGGAKTQYF	TGTGCCAGCAGTTTCGGGACAGGGGGCGCGAAGACCCAGTACTTC
TRBV18	TRBD1	TRBJ2-1	.	CASSPGQEREQFF	TGTGCCAGCTCACCAGGACAGGAGCGTGAGCAGTTCTTC
TRBV5-1	TRBD1	TRBJ1-1	.	CASRSGQGSTEAFF	TGCGCCAGCAGGTCGGGACAGGGTTCCACTGAAGCTTTCTTT
TRBV9	.	TRBJ2-2	.	CASSAPSGAGELFF	TGTGCCAGCAGCGCCCCATCCGGGGCCGGGGAGCTGTTTTTT
TRBV19	.	TRBJ2-5	.	CASSMVARRETQYF	TGTGCCAGTAGTATGGTCGCCAGGAGGGAGACCCAGTACTTC
TRBV28	.	TRBJ2-2	.	CASTFPRGTGELFF	TGTGCCAGCACATTTCCCCGGGGCACCGGGGAGCTGTTTTTT
TRBV29-1	.	TRBJ1-2	.	CSVVTGLRGYTF	TGCAGCGTGGTGACAGGATTAAGGGGCTACACCTTC
TRBV5-1	.	TRBJ2-7	.	CASSRLGAGYEQYF	TGCGCCAGCAGCCGGCTTGGGGCAGGCTACGAGCAGTACTTC
TRBV24-1	.	TRBJ1-5	once	CATSDATPDQPQHF	TGTGCCACCAGTGACGCGACACCTGATCAGCCCCAGCATTTT
TRBV6-1	TRBD1	TRBJ2-5	few	CASSEQGARFGETQYF	TGTGCCAGCAGTGAACAGGGGGCGAGGTTCGGAGAGACCCAGTACTTC